The 14 T cell receptor beta chains in this list originate from one sample, sequenced in a study of graft-versus-host responses after intestinal transplantation. This table comes from immunoSEQ multiplex PCR, and its TCRdb copy is limited to in-frame clones, with some not included. The table has 55,000 to 80,000 clones, more than 85% seen once. No cognate antigen is known for these TCRs. Specimen: unstimulated CD8+ T cells sorted from spleen or lymph node cells, collected before transplant. Every receptor here comes from a human donor who was the organ donor for an intestinal transplant.

CDR3 sequence reads: CAWSPTGMYEQYF. CDR3 sequence (DNA): TGTGCCTGGTCCCCGACAGGGATGTACGAGCAGTACTTC. The V gene is TRBV30, the J gene TRBJ2-7; 7 bases align to TRBD1. V shed 5 bases, J shed 4 bases, and the junction held 8 bases outside the gene matches. Germline V gene lookup returns CDR1 GTSNPN and CDR2 SVGIG (reference sequence). CDR3 length: 13 residues.

The chain is built from TRBV19 and TRBJ2-5, with 9 bases fitting TRBD2. The J call may be in error: the DNA end matches TRBJ2-7 better. The germline gives CDR1 LNHDA, CDR2 SQIVND (reference sequence). The CDR3 is 12 residues long. CDR3: CASVSGSYEQYF. CDR3 DNA sequence: TGTGCCAGCGTTAGCGGGAGCTACGAGCAGTACTTC.

This chain uses TRBV9 with TRBJ1-1; TRBD1 matches 7 bases. The CDR3 runs to 16 residues. Germline V gene lookup returns CDR1 SGDLS and CDR2 YYNGEE. The V gene end was trimmed by 3 bases and the J gene end by 1 base; junction bases not matched to a gene: 9. DNA of the CDR3: TGTGCCAGCAGCGAGCCCCGGACAGGAGGGAACACTGAAGCTTTCTTT. It is translated as CASSEPRTGGNTEAFF.

The rearrangement links TRBV6-5 to TRBJ2-7, with TRBD2 as a possible D gene (6 bases). This CDR3 has 14 residues. Germline values: CDR1 MNHEY, CDR2 SVGAGI. Trimming removed 4 bases at V and 11 bases at J, with 21 bases between. The CDR3 DNA is TGTGCCAGCAGTTCGAACGGCGCTACTAGCAGCGAGTACTTC. Amino acids: CASSSNGATSSEYF.

The chain uses TRBV28 and TRBJ2-5; 8 nucleotides agree with TRBD1. The junction had 2 bases not matched to a gene; V was cut back by 8 bases and J by 3 bases. The length of the CDR3 is 12 residues. Germline-derived CDR1 and CDR2 are MDHEN and SYDVKM. CDR3: CASADREETQYF. DNA of the CDR3: TGTGCCAGCGCGGACAGGGAAGAGACCCAGTACTTC.

The chain uses TRBV30 and TRBJ2-7; D is perhaps TRBD1 (5 bases). This CDR3 spans 12 amino acids. Germline loops: CDR1 GTSNPN, CDR2 SVGIG (reference sequence). Trimming took off 3 bases at V and 4 bases at J, with 10 bases between the two ends. CDR3 region: CAWSLGLYEQYF. The DNA of the CDR3 is TGTGCCTGGAGCCTGGGGCTTTACGAGCAGTACTTC.

V is TRBV11-2 and J is TRBJ2-7; D ambiguous. Germline V gene lookup returns CDR1 SGHAT and CDR2 FQNNGV. The V gene lost 1 base and the J gene lost 3 bases, with 13 bases spanning the gap. This CDR3 has 15 amino acids. CDR3 loop: CASSLGPPPIYEQYF. The CDR3 DNA reads as TGTGCCAGCAGCTTAGGCCCTCCCCCTATCTACGAGCAGTACTTC. Full variable domain (outside the CDR3, taken from reference TRBV11-2 and TRBJ2-7): EAGVAQSPRYKIIEKRQSVAFWCNPISGHATLYWYQQILGQGPKLLIQFQNNGVVDDSQLPKDRFSAERLKGVDSTLKIQPAKLEDSAVYLCASSLGPPPIYEQYFGPGTRLTVT.

The chain has TRBV5-1 and TRBJ2-7; D not certain. CDR3 length equals 17 residues. Trimming took 1 base from V and 0 from J, leaving 17 bases between them. The germline V gene encodes CDR1 SGHRS and CDR2 YFSETQ. CDR3 in amino acids: CASSLCAIACNSYEQYF. The CDR3 DNA sequence: TGCGCCAGCAGCTTGTGTGCAATAGCTTGTAACTCCTACGAGCAGTACTTC.

The chain links TRBV19 to TRBJ2-7, with a weak D call TRBD1 (5 bases). The germline V and J ends were trimmed by 5 bases and 0 bases, with 14 bases remaining between them. Germline values: CDR1 LNHDA, CDR2 SQIVND (reference sequence). The CDR3 is 15 amino acids. CDR3 sequence: CASSLPDRPSYEQYF. The CDR3 DNA follows: TGTGCCAGTAGTTTACCTGACAGACCCTCCTACGAGCAGTACTTC.

This chain links TRBV28 with TRBJ2-7, with 10 bases aligning to TRBD1. Germline CDR1 reads MDHEN; CDR2 reads SYDVKM. V lost 4 bases, J lost 3 bases, and 6 bases stayed unmatched. This CDR3 spans 15 amino acids. In DNA form, the CDR3 reads TGTGCCAGCAGTTCCCGACAGGGGGCGCTCTACGAGCAGTACTTC. Translation: CASSSRQGALYEQYF.

J is TRBJ2-5 and V is TRBV9, with a possible D match to TRBD1 (6 bases). Looked up from germline, CDR1 is SGDLS and CDR2 is YYNGEE. V was pared by 3 bases and J by 4 bases, with 16 bases between. The CDR3 has 15 amino acids. The CDR3 sequence is CASSAGHQYGETQYF. The CDR3 DNA follows: TGTGCCAGCAGCGCGGGACACCAATACGGAGAGACCCAGTACTTC.

This chain uses TRBV28 with TRBJ1-1, with 8 bases lining up with TRBD1. The CDR3 extends over 13 amino acids. The germline gives CDR1 MDHEN, CDR2 SYDVKM. J gave up 8 bases and V 5 bases, and 7 bases lay outside the gene matches. For the CDR3, the DNA is TGTGCCAGCAGTCTTACAGGGGGTGACGAAGCTTTCTTT. Protein: CASSLTGGDEAFF.

V and J are TRBV5-4 and TRBJ2-1; D gene uncertain. Trimming stripped 4 bases from V and 7 bases from J, with 12 bases between. From germline, CDR1 is SGHNT and CDR2 YYREEE (reference sequence). The CDR3 spans 13 residues. DNA for the CDR3: TGTGCCAGCAGCCTCCCTCCCGGGAATGAGCAGTTCTTC. This sequence encodes CASSLPPGNEQFF.

The chain combines TRBV7-8 with TRBJ2-5; 10 bases match TRBD2. J was trimmed by 2 bases and V by 4 bases; bases with no gene match: 7. Germline values: CDR1 SGHVS, CDR2 FQNEAQ. The CDR3 sequence is 16 residues long. CDR3 loop: CASSSLSGRGQETQYF. Written as DNA, the CDR3 is TGTGCCAGCAGCTCATTAAGCGGGAGGGGGCAAGAGACCCAGTACTTC.